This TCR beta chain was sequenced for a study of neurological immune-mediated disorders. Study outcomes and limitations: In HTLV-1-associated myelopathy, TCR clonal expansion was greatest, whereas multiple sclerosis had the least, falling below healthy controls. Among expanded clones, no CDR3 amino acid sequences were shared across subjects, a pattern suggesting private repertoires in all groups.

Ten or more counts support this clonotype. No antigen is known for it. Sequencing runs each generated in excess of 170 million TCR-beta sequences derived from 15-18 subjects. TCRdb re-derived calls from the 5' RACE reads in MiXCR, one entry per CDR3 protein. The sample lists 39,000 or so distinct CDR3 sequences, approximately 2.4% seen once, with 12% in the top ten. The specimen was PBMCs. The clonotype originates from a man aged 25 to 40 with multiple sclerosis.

The CDR3 reads CASSLGQEEETQYF. CDR3 coding DNA: TGTGCCAGCAGCTTAGGCCAGGAGGAAGAGACCCAGTACTTC. The gene calls are TRBV7-8 and TRBJ2-5; D possibly corresponds to TRBD2 (5 bases). Per the germline V gene, CDR1 is SGHVS and CDR2 is FQNEAQ. The CDR3 totals 14 residues. The ends were cut back, 1 base at V and 3 bases at J, with 9 bases in the middle.